This T cell receptor (beta chain) stems from a study of T cells after posttransplantation cyclophosphamide. The method was immunoSEQ multiplex PCR; TCRdb's version includes in-frame clones alone and lacks a portion of them. The repertoire consists of over 10,000 clones, none detected only once. A marrow graft followed busulfan-fludarabine conditioning, with cyclophosphamide on days +3 and +4. This CDR3 comprises 11 residues. The germline gives CDR1 GTSNPN, CDR2 SVGIG (reference sequence). V gave up 7 bases and J gave up 1 base, with 7 bases separating them. In this sample, this clone turned up many times.

The input for sequencing was PBMCs, taken after allogeneic stem cell transplant with posttransplant cyclophosphamide. The chain combines TRBV30 with TRBJ1-1; D remains ambiguous. This receptor was obtained from a female patient in her thirties or forties who received an allogeneic stem cell transplant from an unrelated donor, was CMV-positive, and had acute GVHD only. Some T cells could come from the graft donor. The CDR3 DNA reads as TGTGCCTTTGAGAGGAACACTGAAGCTTTCTTT. This translates into CAFERNTEAFF.